This T cell receptor (beta chain) was observed in a study of blood T cells in healthy people across ages. The germline V gene encodes CDR1 ENHRY and CDR2 SYGVKD. CDR3 size: 14 residues. The ends were cut back, 8 bases at V and 5 bases at J, with 19 bases in the middle. The study's findings and limits: Diversity of TCR beta per million T cells declined in a roughly linear way with age.

Next came a second PCR, run for about 6 to 12 cycles, which used a sample-barcoded 5' primer along with a J-beta primer mix. TCRdb redid the calling of the 5' RACE reads with MiXCR, one entry per CDR3 protein. The table has some 760,000 distinct CDR3 sequences, 20% to 25% seen once; the top ten hold under 4.5%. Remarks on this clonotype: What it recognizes is unknown.

The sample, roughly 9.5 milliliters of peripheral blood, was drawn from each donor. This sample was shared with a second study, whose subject was T cells of mothers and their children. That source adds: Over 8.5 million TCR beta CDR3 reads were obtained from each mother, and a few million from each child.

The chain uses TRBV10-3 and TRBJ2-7, with D possibly being TRBD1 (6 bases). The sequencing input was blood. The sequence derives from a boy aged 5-17 years in good health. The chain's CDR3 is CAIQRTEVGHEQYF. Written as DNA, the CDR3 is TGTGCCATCCAAAGGACAGAGGTAGGCCACGAGCAGTACTTC.